This T cell receptor beta chain came from a study of CD8+ T cells in alopecia areata (dated by TCRdb to the late 2010s). At the level of the whole study: Skin from C3H/HeJ donors with spontaneous alopecia (6-12 months old) was grafted onto female C3H/HeJ recipients that were roughly 7-10 weeks old. Human TCRbeta sequencing covered scalp tissue and sorted CD4+ and CD8+ peripheral blood T cells from patchy and totalis/universalis alopecia areata patients and healthy controls. Scalp clonality was compared among normal scalp (n=4), patchy alopecia areata scalp (n=8), and alopecia totalis/universalis scalp (n=8). TCRbeta CDR3 regions were amplified by immunoSEQ multiplex PCR with 35 Vbeta forward and 13 Jbeta reverse primers. To study T cell clonal expansion in alopecia areata, the researchers applied high-throughput TCRbeta sequencing to both the C3H/HeJ mouse model and human patients. The RNA source kit depended on sample type: the PAXgene miRNA kit for fixed scalp, the miRNeasy kit for PBMCs, and the RNeasy kit for mouse skin. Study-level results and caveats: TCR sequences shared between patients were less clear than in mice, possibly partly because of HLA diversity in the patient population. Unlike mouse skin, where gammadelta T cells dominate, normal human skin contains resident alphabeta T cells that get sequenced too, which complicates analysis of the scalp TCR repertoire. Compared with normal scalp, lesional scalp had higher clonality and more expanded CD8+ clones, particularly in alopecia totalis/universalis, a pattern that suggests antigenic drive.

This clone occurred a few times. This receptor's antigen is unknown. This is a mouse receptor, so gene names and germline sequences are those of the mouse. The CDR3 end is not reached by the read, which stops 4 residues before it; the germline J gene fills it in. V sheds 4 bases and J sheds 0 bases, leaving 9 bases between their ends. Inclusive of the bounding cysteine and phenylalanine, the CDR3 is 15 residues long. Shown are 33 bases from within the CDR3, in frame from base 1. CDR1 and CDR2 were assigned from the germline V gene as MNHDT and YYDKIL. The library relied on the immunoSEQ multiplex PCR assay. RNA was extracted from all samples and reverse transcribed into cDNA, which served as template for TCR sequencing. SuperScript III was used for first-strand cDNA synthesis, primed with a 2:1 mix of oligo-dT and random hexamers. A synthetic immune receptor repertoire was used to gauge amplification bias, and whatever bias remained was removed computationally. Libraries were sequenced on Illumina HiSeq using 60 bp reads that covered the CDR3 and were read from J toward V. In the paper's pipeline: Raw reads were preprocessed to remove errors, and CDR3 was defined by IMGT conventions from the conserved cysteine to phenylalanine. To get clonality, Shannon entropy was normalized by log2 of the number of productive unique TCRs and the result was subtracted from 1. CD4 or CD8 identity of scalp clones was inferred by cross-referencing scalp TCRbeta sequences with sorted blood CD4 and CD8 repertoires. The clones in this table, taken by TCRdb from immuneACCESS, are in-frame only. Not every clone is retained; where verified, under half of the shortfall comes from an unresolved V gene, and the cause of the rest is unknown. The V and J calls and the clone size are those of that table, but D and trimming were determined from the DNA. The data for this sample show over 100,000 clones, each detected more than once. 20% of the sample comes from the top ten.

The source is a C3H/HeJ mouse with alopecia areata. These mice carry the MHC haplotype H2-k. Sequenced material: lesional skin. The chain links TRBV17 with TRBJ1-4; matching of 5 bases hints at TRBD1 as the D gene. CDR3 DNA (partial): TGTGCTAGCAGTACCCGGACAATTTCCAACGAA. Its coded protein is CASSTRTISNE. The whole CDR3 region reads CASSTRTISNERLFF.